This T cell receptor (beta chain) was recorded in a study of cytomegalovirus exposure and HLA in healthy donors. It was with 60 Vbeta and 13 Jbeta primers that the PCR ran. The table came from immunoSEQ multiplex PCR; TCRdb's copy has only in-frame clones and leaves some out. The sample shows 120,000 to 150,000 clones, roughly 78% of them seen only once. This clone was detected only a few times. The same CDR3 is also encoded by other DNA sequences in this sample. Sequenced material: PBMCs. This sequence originates from a man between 25 and 39 years old in good health and CMV-seronegative.

The CDR3 here is CASSPRVNQPQHF. The CDR3 DNA follows: TGTGCCAGTAGTCCCCGGGTCAATCAGCCCCAGCATTTT. The gene calls are TRBV19 and TRBJ1-5; the D is unclear. The germline gives CDR1 LNHDA, CDR2 SQIVND (reference sequence). The CDR3 length is 13 residues. V lost 5 bases and J 3 bases, leaving 8 bases between the germline ends.